The 10 T cell receptor beta chains listed next were all sequenced from one sample in a study of human T cells and chemical hapten exposure. TCRdb used MiXCR to reprocess the RACE reads, holding one entry per CDR3 protein. The profile shows some 400,000 distinct CDR3 sequences, roughly 4.8% of them singletons. Time point of the sample: patch test 1, 2 weeks after DPC sensitization. Treatment described: therapeutic diphenylcyclopropenone sensitization with weekly scalp DPC. Sequenced material: whole blood, taken in connection with sensitization to the hapten diphenylcyclopropenone (DPC). These TCRs come from a woman between 45 and 60 years old with alopecia areata. Some clones in this sample may be carry-over from other donors' samples.

There are many counts of this clonotype. The chain couples TRBV24-1 to TRBJ2-3, with 8 bases fitting TRBD2. Trimming cost V 1 base and J 2 bases; bases outside gene matches: 4. The CDR3 covers 16 residues. The germline CDR1 and CDR2 sequences are KGHDR and SFDVKD. This CDR3 reads CATSDFTSGVTDTQYF. The DNA for the CDR3 is TGTGCCACCAGTGATTTTACTAGCGGAGTCACAGATACGCAGTATTTT.

This chain joins TRBV5-5 and TRBJ2-1; D gene ambiguous. The germline gives CDR1 SGHKS, CDR2 YYEKEE (reference sequence). V dropped 0 bases and J dropped 7 bases, with 8 bases sitting between them. CDR3 length equals 13 residues. CDR3 residues: CASSLGRSNEQFF. CDR3 DNA sequence: TGTGCCAGCAGCTTGGGGCGGTCAAATGAGCAGTTCTTC.

V gene TRBV5-4 combines with J gene TRBJ2-1; a possible D gene is TRBD2 (6 bases). V was shortened by 6 bases and J by 8 bases, with 15 bases between the two germline ends. CDR3 length equals 13 residues. CDR1 and CDR2 (germline): SGHNT, YYREEE (reference sequence). The CDR3 spells CASTPRGLDEQFF. The CDR3 DNA follows: TGTGCCAGCACCCCCCGGGGGTTGGATGAGCAGTTCTTC.

This clonotype has at least ten counts. The rearrangement uses TRBV24-1 and TRBJ2-3, with 7 nucleotides matching TRBD2. Germline V gene lookup returns CDR1 KGHDR and CDR2 SFDVKD. This CDR3 has 16 residues. Germline trimming cut 4 bases from V and 1 base from J; bases unmatched to any gene: 7. CDR3 amino acids: CATSDPKSGGTDTQYF. For the CDR3, the DNA is TGTGCCACCAGTGACCCTAAGAGCGGGGGCACAGATACGCAGTATTTT.

This clonotype was recorded at least ten times. The CDR3 reads CASSVDGGVTGELFF. CDR3 nucleotides: TGTGCCAGCAGCGTAGACGGGGGGGTCACCGGGGAGCTGTTTTTT. The chain is built from TRBV9 and TRBJ2-2; 8 positions match TRBD2. From germline, CDR1 is SGDLS and CDR2 YYNGEE. This CDR3 has 15 amino acids. Trimming took 0 bases from V and 4 from J; bases not matched to a gene: 2.

The V gene is TRBV30, the J gene TRBJ2-1; D remains unclear. Trimming pared 3 bases from V and 0 bases from J, leaving 18 bases between. There are 17 residues in the CDR3. The germline V gene encodes CDR1 GTSNPN and CDR2 SVGIG (reference sequence). For the CDR3, the DNA is TGTGCCTGGAGCATGGGGTTGATTTCAAGCTCCTACAATGAGCAGTTCTTC. Translated, it gives CAWSMGLISSSYNEQFF.

V is TRBV7-9 and J is TRBJ2-5, with D unresolved. The V gene's germline CDR1 is SEHNR and CDR2 FQNEAQ (reference sequence). The CDR3 totals 14 residues. V was shortened by 0 bases and J by 9 bases, with 14 bases between the two germline ends. DNA for the CDR3: TGTGCCAGCAGCTTAGCGTGGCAGACTGACGCCCAGTACTTC. As protein: CASSLAWQTDAQYF.

The gene calls are TRBV2 and TRBJ2-2; 8 bases align to TRBD2. V dropped 6 bases and J dropped 6; count of bases not matched to a gene: 9. The CDR3 is 15 residues long. CDR1 is SNHLY and CDR2 is FYNNEI in the germline V gene. Here the CDR3 DNA reads TGTGCCAGCAGCATAAGCGGGAGATCCCCCGGGGAGCTGTTTTTT. It translates to CASSISGRSPGELFF.

This clonotype occurred a few times. The CDR3 region is CASSQFSGNTIYF. Written as DNA, the CDR3 is TGTGCCAGCAGCCAATTCTCTGGAAACACCATATATTTT. This chain uses TRBV4-2 with TRBJ1-3; no definite D call. This CDR3 spans 13 amino acids. Trimming stripped 2 bases from V and 0 bases from J, with 2 bases between. Germline CDR1 reads LGHNA; CDR2 reads YNFKEQ.

The CDR3 sequence: CSAPGGETDTQYF. CDR3 bases: TGCAGTGCCCCCGGGGGTGAGACAGATACGCAGTATTTT. The chain is built from TRBV20-1 and TRBJ2-3; TRBD2 is a possible D gene (6 bases). Trimming cost V 6 bases and J 3 bases, with 13 bases left between them. The CDR3 length is 13 residues. Per germline, CDR1 DFQATT and CDR2 SNEGSKA (reference sequence).